The 21 T cell receptor beta chains below all came from one sample that was sequenced in a study of shared clonotypes between healthy human individuals. CD45RO-negative, CCR7-positively selected cells formed the naive CD8 fraction, excluding terminally differentiated effector memory CD45RA+ cells. TCRdb's copy holds only in-frame clones and misses some; the assay was immunoSEQ multiplex PCR. The sample has about 2,200,000 clones, approximately 94% seen once. The sequencing sample was made of naive CD8+ T cells from PBMCs. The source of these receptors is a young man in good health. Some clones in this sample may be carry-over from other donors' samples.

The chain joins TRBV4-1 to TRBJ2-3; 8 nucleotides align to TRBD1. Unmatched junction bases numbered 15, after V lost 4 bases and J lost 0 bases. Germline CDR1 MGHRA, CDR2 YSYEKL. The CDR3 is made up of 19 amino acids. The CDR3, as DNA: TGCGCCAGCAGCCCCCATCGGACAGGGATAACCTCTAGCACAGATACGCAGTATTTT. Amino acid sequence: CASSPHRTGITSSTDTQYF.

The rearrangement uses TRBV7-8 and TRBJ2-1; 15 bases align to TRBD2. The ends lost 4 bases at V and 9 bases at J; junction bases unmatched: 4. This CDR3 spans 15 amino acids. From germline, CDR1 is SGHVS and CDR2 FQNEAQ. CDR3 protein: CASSYGLAGGGEQFF. CDR3 sequence (DNA): TGTGCCAGCAGCTACGGACTAGCGGGAGGGGGTGAGCAGTTCTTC.

This rearrangement joins TRBV7-9 to TRBJ2-7, with 10 bases lining up with TRBD2. J lost 2 bases, V lost 5 bases, and 9 bases had no gene match. Germline CDR1 is SEHNR and CDR2 is FQNEAQ (reference sequence). The CDR3 extends over 16 amino acids. The CDR3 here is CASSARTSGSPYEQYF. CDR3 coding DNA: TGTGCCAGCAGCGCACGGACTAGCGGTTCACCCTACGAGCAGTACTTC.

The V and J genes are TRBV7-3 and TRBJ2-2; D might be TRBD1 (6 bases). The CDR3 is 14 residues long. V gave up 3 bases and J gave up 7 bases, with 12 bases separating them. Germline V gene data show CDR1 as SGHTA and CDR2 as FQGTGA. CDR3 sequence (DNA): TGTGCCAGCAGCTTTCACACAGGGCTCGGGGAGCTGTTTTTT. It encodes CASSFHTGLGELFF.

The V and J genes are TRBV10-3 and TRBJ1-5; no clear D. The ends were cut back, 0 bases at V and 4 bases at J, with 7 bases in the middle. CDR3 size: 14 residues. The germline V gene encodes CDR1 ENHRY and CDR2 SYGVKD. CDR3 loop: CAISESSGNQPQHF. As DNA, the CDR3 is TGTGCCATCAGTGAGTCATCGGGTAATCAGCCCCAGCATTTT.

The chain carries TRBV10-2 and TRBJ2-5; 10 bases agree with TRBD1. The CDR3 has 16 amino acids. V lost 4 bases and J lost 5; bases outside the gene matches: 10. Germline lookup yields CDR1 WSHSY and CDR2 SAAADI. The CDR3 DNA follows: TGCGCCAGCAGTGGTCCGGGACAGGGGTCGGGGGAGACCCAGTACTTC. Its protein is CASSGPGQGSGETQYF.

On this clone itself: Other DNA sequences in this sample translate to the same CDR3. V usage is TRBV28 and J usage is TRBJ2-5; a possible D gene is TRBD1 (5 bases). CDR1 MDHEN and CDR2 SYDVKM come from the germline V gene. The ends were cut back, 4 bases at V and 2 bases at J, with 11 bases in the middle. The CDR3 has 14 residues. The CDR3 region is CASSSTGFQETQYF. The CDR3 DNA reads as TGTGCCAGCAGTTCCACAGGATTTCAAGAGACCCAGTACTTC.

This sequence joins TRBV13 and TRBJ2-3; D is ambiguous. This CDR3 spans 11 amino acids. The germline CDR1 and CDR2 sequences are PRHDT and FYEKMQ (reference sequence). Trimming shortened V by 5 bases and J by 4 bases, and 4 bases separated the two germline ends. The CDR3 here is CASSLPDTQYF. CDR3 sequence (DNA): TGTGCCAGCAGCCTCCCAGATACGCAGTATTTT.

The J gene is TRBJ2-7, the V gene TRBV28; D possibly corresponds to TRBD1 (6 bases). Per the germline V gene, CDR1 is MDHEN and CDR2 is SYDVKM. This CDR3 has 13 amino acids. V was pared by 8 bases and J by 3 bases, with 14 bases between. CDR3 nucleotide sequence: TGTGCCAGCGAAAGGACAGACGGCTACGAGCAGTACTTC. It is translated as CASERTDGYEQYF.

CDR3 coding DNA: TGTGCCAGCAGCACCCACCCAACCTCCGGGACGCCGAATGAGCAGTTCTTC. Its translation is CASSTHPTSGTPNEQFF. This chain uses TRBV9 with TRBJ2-1; D tentatively reads TRBD1 or TRBD2 (5 bases each). The CDR3 length is 17 residues. Germline CDR1 and CDR2: SGDLS and YYNGEE. Trimming pared 4 bases from V and 7 bases from J, leaving 24 bases between. The whole variable domain, remainder taken from reference TRBV9 and TRBJ2-1, is DSGVTQTPKHLITATGQRVTLRCSPRSGDLSVYWYQQSLDQGLQFLIQYYNGEERAKGNILERFSAQQFPDLHSELNLSSLELGDSALYFCASSTHPTSGTPNEQFFGPGTRLTVL.

V is TRBV5-5 and J is TRBJ1-1, with D perhaps TRBD1 (5 bases). V was shortened by 3 bases and J by 1 base, with 16 bases between the two germline ends. Germline loops: CDR1 SGHKS, CDR2 YYEKEE (reference sequence). The CDR3 runs to 16 residues. For the CDR3, the DNA is TGTGCCAGCAGCTCGGGTCGTGGGGGATCGAACACTGAAGCTTTCTTT. Translated: CASSSGRGGSNTEAFF.

The gene calls are TRBV4-2 and TRBJ1-5; tentatively, D is TRBD1 (6 bases). Between the trimmed V and J ends, which lost 3 bases and 3 bases, there was a span of 15 bases. The germline V gene encodes CDR1 LGHNA and CDR2 YNFKEQ. This CDR3 region has 16 residues. In nucleotides, the CDR3 is TGTGCCAGCAGCCAGCCGGGAGGGGGTCCCAATCAGCCCCAGCATTTT. Translation gives CASSQPGGGPNQPQHF.

The chain carries TRBV4-1 and TRBJ2-2, with TRBD2 as a possible D gene (6 bases). V was clipped by 6 bases and J by 1 base, with 12 bases between them. The CDR3 contains 15 residues. Germline V gene sequence: CDR1 MGHRA, CDR2 YSYEKL. The CDR3 bases are TGCGCCAGCAGAGCGGGCCCACTGAACACCGGGGAGCTGTTTTTT. Protein product: CASRAGPLNTGELFF.

This chain joins TRBV4-2 and TRBJ2-7; maybe TRBD1 (6 bases). Trimming shortened V by 1 base and J by 0 bases, and 13 bases separated the two germline ends. The CDR3 covers 16 residues. Germline lookup yields CDR1 LGHNA and CDR2 YNFKEQ. This chain's CDR3 is CASSQVLGASSYEQYF. The CDR3 DNA reads TGTGCCAGCAGCCAAGTTCTGGGGGCGAGCTCCTACGAGCAGTACTTC.

The rearrangement joins TRBV19 to TRBJ2-7; 7 bases are shared with TRBD2. The CDR3 spans 14 residues. The trim removed 3 bases at V and 2 bases at J, leaving 4 bases unmatched. Germline CDR1 LNHDA, CDR2 SQIVND (reference sequence). The CDR3 nucleotides are TGTGCCAGTAGTATCTGGGAGGGACCCTACGAGCAGTACTTC. As protein: CASSIWEGPYEQYF.

V gene TRBV11-2 combines with J gene TRBJ2-2; 10 bases match TRBD2. CDR3 size: 18 residues. After removal of 5 bases from V and 6 bases from J, the junction contained 15 bases not matched to a gene. Germline loops: CDR1 SGHAT, CDR2 FQNNGV. The CDR3 nucleotides read TGTGCCAGCAGCCTACCCGGGGCTAGCGGGAGAATGCCCGGGGAGCTGTTTTTT. This gives the protein CASSLPGASGRMPGELFF.

This clone was seen a single time. The chain links TRBV4-3 to TRBJ2-5, with 8 bases lining up with TRBD1. Looked up from germline, CDR1 is LGHNA and CDR2 is YSLEER. CDR3 length equals 16 residues. J gave up 2 bases and V 0 bases, and 5 bases lay outside the gene matches. In DNA, the CDR3 is TGCGCCAGCAGCCAAGATCCAGGGGGCTTACAAGAGACCCAGTACTTC. As protein: CASSQDPGGLQETQYF.

For this clone: Other DNA sequences in the same sample also yield this CDR3. The chain employs TRBV5-6 and TRBJ2-7; D ambiguous. The CDR3 runs to 13 residues. Germline V CDR1 and CDR2: SGHDT, YYEEEE. With 0 bases removed from V and 3 bases from J, the gap between germline ends came to 7 bases. The chain's CDR3 is CASSLEASYEQYF. The CDR3 DNA reads TGTGCCAGCAGCTTGGAAGCGAGCTACGAGCAGTACTTC.

V gene TRBV9 combines with J gene TRBJ1-3; 9 bases are a match to TRBD1. From germline, CDR1 is SGDLS and CDR2 YYNGEE. Trimming at V came to 0 bases and at J to 4 bases, leaving 5 bases not matched to a gene. The CDR3 has 16 amino acids. The CDR3 region is CASSVGDRATGNTIYF. The CDR3 DNA is TGTGCCAGCAGCGTAGGGGACAGGGCGACAGGAAACACCATATATTTT.

This chain uses TRBV27 with TRBJ1-4; D ambiguous. This CDR3 spans 20 amino acids. The V end lost 2 bases, the J end lost 10 bases, and 32 bases lay between the germline ends. Germline-derived CDR1 and CDR2 are MNHEY and SMNVEV (reference sequence). CDR3 amino acids: CASSLSPMSTLSTGLGKLFF. In DNA, the CDR3 is TGTGCCAGCAGTTTAAGCCCCATGTCAACACTGTCGACGGGGTTAGGAAAACTGTTTTTT.

The CDR3 loop reads CASSFPDGKKLFF. In DNA form, the CDR3 reads TGTGCCAGCAGCTTCCCGGACGGAAAAAAACTGTTTTTT. The V gene is TRBV7-9, the J gene TRBJ1-4; no clear D. The CDR3 is made up of 13 amino acids. The germline CDR1 and CDR2 sequences are SEHNR and FQNEAQ (reference sequence). V lost 3 bases and J 9 bases, leaving 11 bases between the germline ends.